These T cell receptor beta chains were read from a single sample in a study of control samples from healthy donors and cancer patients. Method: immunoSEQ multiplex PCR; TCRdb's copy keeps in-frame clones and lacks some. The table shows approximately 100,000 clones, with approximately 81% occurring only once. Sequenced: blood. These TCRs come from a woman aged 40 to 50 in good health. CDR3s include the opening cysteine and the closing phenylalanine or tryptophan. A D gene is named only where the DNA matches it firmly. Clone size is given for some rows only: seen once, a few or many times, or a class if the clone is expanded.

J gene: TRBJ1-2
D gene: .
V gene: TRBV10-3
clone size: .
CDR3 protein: CAIPHRNNYGYTF
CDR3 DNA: TGTGCCATCCCCCACCGTAATAACTATGGCTACACCTTC

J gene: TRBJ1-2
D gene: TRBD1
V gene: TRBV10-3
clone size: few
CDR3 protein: CAISDVRDRVGYTF
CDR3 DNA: TGTGCCATCAGTGATGTCCGGGACAGGGTAGGCTACACCTTC

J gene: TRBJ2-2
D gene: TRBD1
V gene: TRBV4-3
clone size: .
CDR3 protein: CASSQDRHDRVSGELFF
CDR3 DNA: TGCGCCAGCAGCCAAGATCGCCACGACAGGGTGTCCGGGGAGCTGTTTTTT

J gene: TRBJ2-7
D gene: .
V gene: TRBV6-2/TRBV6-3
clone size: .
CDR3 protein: CASSYSIYRGNLYEQYF
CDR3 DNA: TGTGCCAGCAGTTACTCGATTTATCGGGGAAATCTCTACGAGCAGTACTTC

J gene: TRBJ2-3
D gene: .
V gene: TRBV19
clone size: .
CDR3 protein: CASTGDTDTQYF
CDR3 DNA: TGTGCCAGTACGGGGGACACAGATACGCAGTATTTT

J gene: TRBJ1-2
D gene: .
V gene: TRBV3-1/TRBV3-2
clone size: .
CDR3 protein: CASSQVSGSYTF
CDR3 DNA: TGTGCCAGCAGCCAAGTCAGCGGCAGCTACACCTTC

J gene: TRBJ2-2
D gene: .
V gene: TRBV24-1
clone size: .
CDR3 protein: CATSEAGSRNGELFF
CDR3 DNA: TGTGCCACCAGTGAAGCCGGGAGCCGAAACGGGGAGCTGTTTTTT

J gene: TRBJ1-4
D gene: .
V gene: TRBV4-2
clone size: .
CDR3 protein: CASSQGGSREKLFF
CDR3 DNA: TGTGCCAGCAGCCAAGGAGGTAGCCGTGAAAAACTGTTTTTT

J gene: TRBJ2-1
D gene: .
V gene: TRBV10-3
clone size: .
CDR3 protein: CAISRGIEDNEQFF
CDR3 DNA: TGTGCCATCAGCCGAGGGATTGAGGACAATGAGCAGTTCTTC

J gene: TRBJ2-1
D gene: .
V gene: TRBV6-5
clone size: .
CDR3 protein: CASSYSPQGIYNEQFF
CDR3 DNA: TGTGCCAGCAGTTACTCTCCGCAGGGAATCTACAATGAGCAGTTCTTC

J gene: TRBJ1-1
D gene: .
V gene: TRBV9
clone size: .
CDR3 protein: CASSVGGRDTEAFF
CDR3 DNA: TGTGCCAGCAGCGTTGGGGGAAGGGACACTGAAGCTTTCTTT

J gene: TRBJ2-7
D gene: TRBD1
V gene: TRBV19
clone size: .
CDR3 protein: CASSPPGQGINYEQYF
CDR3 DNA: TGTGCCAGTAGCCCTCCGGGACAGGGAATTAACTACGAGCAGTACTTC

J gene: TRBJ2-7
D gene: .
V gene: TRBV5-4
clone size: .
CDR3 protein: CASSHKQGSTWEQYF
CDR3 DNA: TGTGCCAGCAGCCATAAACAGGGTTCCACTTGGGAGCAGTACTTC

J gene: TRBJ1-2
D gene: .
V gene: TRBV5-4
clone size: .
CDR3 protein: CASSLMGHYGYTF
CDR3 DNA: TGTGCCAGCAGCTTGATGGGGCACTATGGCTACACCTTC

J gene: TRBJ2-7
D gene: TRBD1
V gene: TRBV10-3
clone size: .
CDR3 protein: CAISDSVGTGVYEQYF
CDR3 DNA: TGTGCCATCAGTGATTCTGTCGGGACAGGGGTCTACGAGCAGTACTTC

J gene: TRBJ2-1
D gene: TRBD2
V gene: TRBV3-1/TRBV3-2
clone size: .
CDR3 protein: CASSHAMGGGADEQFF
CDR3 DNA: TGTGCCAGCAGCCACGCCATGGGCGGGGGGGCCGATGAGCAGTTCTTC

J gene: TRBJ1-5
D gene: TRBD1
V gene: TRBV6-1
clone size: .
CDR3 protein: CASTGGNQPQHF
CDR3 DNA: TGTGCCAGTACAGGGGGCAATCAGCCCCAGCATTTT

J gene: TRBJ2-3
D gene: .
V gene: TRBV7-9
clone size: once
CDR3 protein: CASSLDNTDTQYF
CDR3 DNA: TGTGCCAGCAGCTTAGATAATACAGATACGCAGTATTTT

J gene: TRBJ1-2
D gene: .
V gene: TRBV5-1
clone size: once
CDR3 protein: CASSFDGQVDYGYTF
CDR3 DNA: TGCGCCAGCAGCTTCGACGGTCAAGTGGACTATGGCTACACCTTC

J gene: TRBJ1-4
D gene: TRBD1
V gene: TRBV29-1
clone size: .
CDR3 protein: CSVLDRAGAEKLFF
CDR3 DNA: TGCAGCGTACTAGACAGGGCCGGAGCTGAAAAACTGTTTTTT

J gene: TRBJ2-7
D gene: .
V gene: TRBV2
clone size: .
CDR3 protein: CASLPGDGPSYEQYF
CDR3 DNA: TGTGCCAGCCTCCCCGGGGACGGACCCTCCTACGAGCAGTACTTC

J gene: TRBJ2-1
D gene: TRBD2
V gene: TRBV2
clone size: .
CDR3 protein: CASSEQRGYNEQFF
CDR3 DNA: TGTGCCAGCAGTGAACAGCGGGGTTACAATGAGCAGTTCTTC

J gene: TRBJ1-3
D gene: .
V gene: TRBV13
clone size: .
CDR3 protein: CASSLVGNTIYF
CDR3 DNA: TGTGCCAGCAGCTTAGTTGGAAACACCATATATTTT

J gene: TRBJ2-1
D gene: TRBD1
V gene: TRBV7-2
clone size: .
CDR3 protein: CASSTTTGAYNEQFF
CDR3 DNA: TGTGCCAGCAGCACCACGACAGGGGCCTACAATGAGCAGTTCTTC

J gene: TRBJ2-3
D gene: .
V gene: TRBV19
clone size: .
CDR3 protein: CASSINLARTDTQYF
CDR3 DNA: TGTGCCAGTAGTATTAACCTAGCGAGGACAGATACGCAGTATTTT

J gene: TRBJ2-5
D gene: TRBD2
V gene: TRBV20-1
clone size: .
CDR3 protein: CSALAGVNQYF
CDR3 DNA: TGCAGTGCCCTAGCGGGGGTGAACCAGTACTTC

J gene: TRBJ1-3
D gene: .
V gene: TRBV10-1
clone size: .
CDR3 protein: CASSDRNSGNTIYF
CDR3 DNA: TGCGCCAGCAGTGACCGGAACTCTGGAAACACCATATATTTT

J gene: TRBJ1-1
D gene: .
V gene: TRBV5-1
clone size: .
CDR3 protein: CASSLVVGAGNEAFF
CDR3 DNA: TGCGCCAGCAGCTTGGTAGTGGGCGCGGGTAACGAAGCTTTCTTT

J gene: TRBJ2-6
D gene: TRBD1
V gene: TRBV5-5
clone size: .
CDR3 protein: CATPTQGAGGANVLTF
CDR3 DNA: TGTGCCACCCCAACTCAGGGGGCGGGGGGGGCCAACGTCCTGACTTTC

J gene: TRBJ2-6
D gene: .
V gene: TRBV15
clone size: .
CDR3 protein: CATSIFRAGANVLTF
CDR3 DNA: TGTGCCACCAGCATATTCAGAGCTGGGGCCAACGTCCTGACTTTC

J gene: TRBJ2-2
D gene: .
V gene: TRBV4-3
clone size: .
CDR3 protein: CASSQGQAGGTGELFF
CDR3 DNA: TGCGCCAGCAGCCAGGGTCAGGCTGGGGGCACCGGGGAGCTGTTTTTT

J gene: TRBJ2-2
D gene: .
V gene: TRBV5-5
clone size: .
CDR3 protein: CASSLAGLNTGELFF
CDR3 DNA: TGTGCCAGCAGCTTGGCTGGGTTAAACACCGGGGAGCTGTTTTTT

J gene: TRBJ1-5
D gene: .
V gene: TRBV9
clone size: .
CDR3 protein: CASSVGEGSSNQPQHF
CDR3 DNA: TGTGCCAGCAGCGTAGGGGAAGGGTCGAGCAATCAGCCCCAGCATTTT

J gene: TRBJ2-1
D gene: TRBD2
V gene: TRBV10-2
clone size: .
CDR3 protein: CASSEPGLANNEQFF
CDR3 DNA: TGCGCCAGCAGCGAGCCGGGACTAGCTAACAATGAGCAGTTCTTC

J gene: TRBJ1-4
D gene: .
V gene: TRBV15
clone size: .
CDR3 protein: CATSRVARTFGEKLFF
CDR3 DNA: TGTGCCACCAGCAGAGTCGCGAGGACCTTCGGTGAAAAACTGTTTTTT

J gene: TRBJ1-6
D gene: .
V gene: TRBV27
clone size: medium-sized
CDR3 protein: CASSLSFPSPTSRFNSPLHF
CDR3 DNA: TGTGCCAGCAGTTTATCTTTTCCCTCACCTACTTCCCGTTTTAATTCACCCCTCCACTTT

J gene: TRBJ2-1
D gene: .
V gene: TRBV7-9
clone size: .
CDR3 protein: CASSLAGGRDEQFF
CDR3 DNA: TGTGCCAGCAGCTTAGCGGGGGGAAGGGATGAGCAGTTCTTC

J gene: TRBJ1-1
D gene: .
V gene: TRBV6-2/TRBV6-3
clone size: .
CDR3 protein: CASSYKGQGPRWAFF
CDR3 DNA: TGTGCCAGCAGTTACAAAGGGCAGGGACCCCGATGGGCTTTCTTT

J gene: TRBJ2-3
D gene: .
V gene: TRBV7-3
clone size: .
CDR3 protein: CASSLKVVGTQYF
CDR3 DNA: TGTGCCAGCAGCTTAAAGGTAGTAGGTACGCAGTATTTT

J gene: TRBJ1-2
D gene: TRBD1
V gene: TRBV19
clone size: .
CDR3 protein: CTSNGLLLDREYYGYTF
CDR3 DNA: TGTACCAGTAATGGTCTTCTACTCGACAGGGAGTACTATGGCTACACCTTC

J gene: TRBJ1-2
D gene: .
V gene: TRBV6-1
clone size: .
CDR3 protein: CASSEGILYSGGYTF
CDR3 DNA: TGTGCCAGCAGTGAAGGGATTCTTTATTCGGGGGGCTACACCTTC

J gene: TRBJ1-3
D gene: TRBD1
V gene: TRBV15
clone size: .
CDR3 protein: CATSIAGGLSGNTIYF
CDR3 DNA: TGTGCCACCAGCATTGCAGGGGGCCTCTCTGGAAACACCATATATTTT

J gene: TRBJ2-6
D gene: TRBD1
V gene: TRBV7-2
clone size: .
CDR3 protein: CASSLGGQGTSGANVLTF
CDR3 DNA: TGTGCCAGCAGCTTAGGGGGACAGGGGACCTCTGGGGCCAACGTCCTGACTTTC

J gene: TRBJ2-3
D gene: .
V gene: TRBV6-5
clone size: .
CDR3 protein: CASRATSSGTDTQYF
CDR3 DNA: TGTGCCAGCAGGGCGACTAGTTCAGGCACAGATACGCAGTATTTT

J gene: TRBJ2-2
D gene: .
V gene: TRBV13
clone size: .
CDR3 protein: CASSLQGSNTGELFF
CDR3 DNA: TGTGCCAGCAGCCTACAGGGTTCGAACACCGGGGAGCTGTTTTTT

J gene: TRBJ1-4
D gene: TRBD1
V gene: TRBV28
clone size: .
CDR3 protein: CASSYRGVIEKLFF
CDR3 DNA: TGTGCCAGCAGTTACAGGGGAGTTATTGAAAAACTGTTTTTT

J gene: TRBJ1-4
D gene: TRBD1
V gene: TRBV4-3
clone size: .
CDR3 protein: CASSPTTGSNEKLFF
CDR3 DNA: TGCGCCAGCAGCCCTACGACAGGGAGTAATGAAAAACTGTTTTTT

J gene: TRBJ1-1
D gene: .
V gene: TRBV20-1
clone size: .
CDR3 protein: CSARGGTEAFF
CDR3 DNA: TGCAGTGCTAGGGGGGGCACTGAAGCTTTCTTT

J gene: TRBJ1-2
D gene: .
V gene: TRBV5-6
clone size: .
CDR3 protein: CASSLWGGNYGYTF
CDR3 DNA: TGTGCCAGCAGCTTGTGGGGCGGAAACTATGGCTACACCTTC

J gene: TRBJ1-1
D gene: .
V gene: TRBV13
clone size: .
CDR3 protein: CASRTHTEAFF
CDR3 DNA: TGTGCCAGCAGGACCCACACTGAAGCTTTCTTT

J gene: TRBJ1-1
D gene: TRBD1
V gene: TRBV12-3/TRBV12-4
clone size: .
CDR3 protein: CASTTGGLEAFF
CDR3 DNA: TGTGCCAGCACCACAGGGGGCCTTGAAGCTTTCTTT

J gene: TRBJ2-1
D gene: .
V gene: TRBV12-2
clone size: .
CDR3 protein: CASRHTIDSNEQFF
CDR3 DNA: TGTGCAAGTCGACATACAATCGACAGCAATGAGCAGTTCTTC

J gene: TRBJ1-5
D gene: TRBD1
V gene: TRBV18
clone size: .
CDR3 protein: CASSPDRDRQPQHF
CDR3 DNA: TGTGCCAGCTCACCCGACAGGGATCGACAGCCCCAGCATTTT

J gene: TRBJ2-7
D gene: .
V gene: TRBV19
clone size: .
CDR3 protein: CASSIAVGGRLTYEQYF
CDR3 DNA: TGTGCCAGTAGTATAGCTGTCGGGGGCCGACTTACCTACGAGCAGTACTTC

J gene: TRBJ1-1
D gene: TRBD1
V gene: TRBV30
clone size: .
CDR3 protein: CAWSKLGQVPEAFF
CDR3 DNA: TGTGCCTGGAGTAAGCTGGGACAGGTTCCTGAAGCTTTCTTT

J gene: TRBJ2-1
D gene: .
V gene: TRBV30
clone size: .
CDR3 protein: CAWDKNNEQFF
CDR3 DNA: TGTGCCTGGGACAAAAACAACGAGCAGTTCTTC

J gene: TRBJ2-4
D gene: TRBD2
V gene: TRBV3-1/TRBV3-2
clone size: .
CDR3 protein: CASSPALAGALAKNIQYF
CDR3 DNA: TGTGCCAGCAGCCCTGCACTAGCGGGGGCCCTAGCCAAAAACATTCAGTACTTC

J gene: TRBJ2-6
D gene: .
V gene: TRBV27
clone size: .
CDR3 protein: CASSLRGSGANVLTF
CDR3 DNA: TGTGCCAGCAGTTTGCGGGGCTCTGGGGCCAACGTCCTGACTTTC